Below, 24 T cell receptor beta chains from the same sample are listed, as sequenced in a study of T cells after yellow fever vaccination (dated by TCRdb to the late 2010s). The receptor library was made with 5' RACE. The run used an Illumina NovaSeq 6000. TCRdb applied fastp at Q25 and MiXCR to the public reads, then kept only in-frame beta chains. Each CDR3 protein gets just one entry, which takes the most common genes and DNA from the rows behind it. The sample profile shows a few hundred thousand distinct CDR3 sequences; approximately 4% of them were found once. The ten largest account for about 26% of the sample. The intended sense of this specimen's treatment or condition label: live attenuated yellow fever vaccine strain. Sample: PBMCs, taken 5 days after the yellow fever booster vaccination. The receptors originated from a man aged 18 to 29 who received the YFV17D yellow fever vaccine.

The chain uses TRBV7-9 and TRBJ1-1; D gene unclear. Germline CDR1 SEHNR, CDR2 FQNEAQ (reference sequence). The V end lost 1 base, the J end lost 5 bases, and 8 bases lay between the germline ends. This CDR3 comprises 13 residues. CDR3 in amino acids: CASSLVADTEAFF. CDR3 DNA: TGTGCCAGCAGCTTAGTGGCGGATACTGAAGCTTTCTTT.

This clonotype has only a few counts. The V call is TRBV12-3 or TRBV12-4, the J call TRBJ1-6; perhaps TRBD1 as D (5 bases). The germline V and J ends were trimmed by 3 bases and 11 bases, with 5 bases remaining between them. The CDR3 consists of 11 residues. CDR3: CASSLGPPLHF. The DNA of the CDR3 is TGTGCCAGCAGTTTGGGGCCACCCCTCCACTTT.

This clonotype has more than one count but fewer than ten. V usage is TRBV18 and J usage is TRBJ2-7; 8 nucleotides align to TRBD1. J gave up 2 bases and V 3 bases, and 3 bases lay outside the gene matches. This CDR3 contains 14 residues. The V gene's germline CDR1 is KGHSH and CDR2 LQKENI. The chain's CDR3 is CASSPGQEAYEQYF. The CDR3 DNA reads TGTGCCAGCTCACCGGGACAGGAGGCCTACGAGCAGTACTTC.

This chain joins TRBV7-3 and TRBJ2-6; perhaps D is TRBD1 or TRBD2 (5 bases each). Trimming pared 5 bases from V and 4 bases from J, leaving 15 bases between. The CDR3 totals 16 residues. Looked up from germline, CDR1 is SGHTA and CDR2 is FQGTGA. The CDR3 reads CASSPKRGAGANVLTF. Here the CDR3 DNA reads TGTGCCAGCAGCCCAAAGAGAGGGGCCGGGGCCAACGTCCTGACTTTC.

The sample holds a few counts of this clonotype. V gene TRBV29-1 combines with J gene TRBJ2-2; 15 bases fit TRBD2. The ends lost 4 bases at V and 7 bases at J; junction bases unmatched: 4. The CDR3 totals 15 residues. The germline gives CDR1 SQVTM, CDR2 ANQGSEA. CDR3 nucleotide sequence: TGCAGCGTTGGGACTAGCGGGGGGGCGAGCGGGGAGCTGTTTTTT. This codes for CSVGTSGGASGELFF.

This clonotype has more than one count but fewer than ten. V gene TRBV12-3 or TRBV12-4 combines with J gene TRBJ2-1; the D is unclear. The CDR3 covers 14 residues. V was trimmed by 6 bases and J by 1 base, leaving 10 bases between them. The CDR3 DNA follows: TGTGCCAGCAGACTTCAGGTGTCCTACAATGAGCAGTTCTTC. This sequence encodes CASRLQVSYNEQFF.

The chain has TRBV6-1 and TRBJ1-4; weak D call: TRBD1 (6 bases). The germline V gene encodes CDR1 MNHNS and CDR2 SASEGT. Between the trimmed V and J ends, which lost 2 bases and 4 bases, there was a span of 20 bases. The CDR3 totals 18 residues. The CDR3 region has the DNA TGTGCCAGCAGTGAAAAGGGACAAGGGTTTAGGGTTAATGAAAAACTGTTTTTT. Translating gives CASSEKGQGFRVNEKLFF.

This rearrangement joins TRBV6-5 to TRBJ2-3; 8 nucleotides line up with TRBD1. The CDR3 runs 15 residues. V trimming: 6 bases; J trimming: 2 bases; junction bases outside the gene matches: 7. Germline CDR1 MNHEY, CDR2 SVGAGI. In nucleotides, the CDR3 is TGTGCCAGCAGACCTCCGGGACAGGCCACAGATACGCAGTATTTT. Its translation: CASRPPGQATDTQYF.

In this sample, this clonotype turned up many times. The chain carries TRBV27 and TRBJ1-2; no firm D call. The CDR3 has 13 amino acids. V was shortened by 2 bases and J by 5 bases, with 9 bases between the two germline ends. CDR1 and CDR2 (germline): MNHEY, SMNVEV (reference sequence). This CDR3 is CASSLGSGYGYTF. CDR3 DNA: TGTGCCAGCAGTTTAGGTTCAGGTTATGGCTACACCTTC.

J is TRBJ2-5 and V is TRBV6-5; 8 bases fit TRBD1. This CDR3 comprises 16 residues. V shed 2 bases, J shed 4 bases, and the junction held 9 bases outside the gene matches. In germline, CDR1 is MNHEY, CDR2 SVGAGI. The CDR3 DNA sequence: TGTGCCAGCAGTTACCAAGCCGGGACAGGTTCAGAGACCCAGTACTTC. Protein sequence: CASSYQAGTGSETQYF.

This clonotype showed up just a few times. The rearrangement uses TRBV11-2 and TRBJ1-1; 7 bases agree with TRBD1. The V gene end was trimmed by 3 bases and the J gene end by 0 bases; junction bases not matched to a gene: 7. Germline V gives CDR1 SGHAT, CDR2 FQNNGV. This CDR3 region has 16 residues. The CDR3: CASSLRFGTVNTEAFF. CDR3 coding DNA: TGTGCCAGCAGCTTGAGGTTCGGGACAGTGAACACTGAAGCTTTCTTT.

This chain uses TRBV4-3 with TRBJ2-3; a weak D match, TRBD1 (6 bases). Trimming pared 6 bases from V and 4 bases from J, leaving 11 bases between. Germline values: CDR1 LGHNA, CDR2 YSLEER. The CDR3 is 13 residues long. CDR3 amino acids: CASRRRGSDTQYF. The DNA of the CDR3 is TGCGCCAGCAGACGCAGGGGTTCAGATACGCAGTATTTT.

This clonotype has just a few counts. The DNA of the CDR3 is TGCGCCAGCAGCTTGAATAGGGGGACTGGGGCCAACGTCCTGACTTTC. This translates into CASSLNRGTGANVLTF. J is TRBJ2-6 and V is TRBV5-1; TRBD1 might be the D (6 bases). Germline assignment: CDR1 SGHRS and CDR2 YFSETQ. Trimming pared 1 base from V and 2 bases from J, leaving 10 bases between. CDR3 length: 16 residues.

This clonotype was picked up a small number of times. The rearrangement uses TRBV29-1 and TRBJ1-1; 7 bases are shared with TRBD1. V shed 8 bases, J shed 5 bases, and the junction held 11 bases outside the gene matches. Germline CDR1 reads SQVTM; CDR2 reads ANQGSEA. This CDR3 comprises 13 residues. CDR3 sequence: CSSLMTGKTEAFF. CDR3 bases: TGCAGCTCGCTGATGACAGGGAAGACTGAAGCTTTCTTT. Full variable domain (missing parts from reference TRBV29-1 and TRBJ1-1): SAVISQKPSRDICQRGTSLTIQCQVDSQVTMMFWYRQQPGQSLTLIATANQGSEATYESGFVIDKFPISRPNLTFSTLTVSNMSPEDSSIYLCSSLMTGKTEAFFGQGTRLTVV.

This clonotype was seen only a few times. The chain recombines TRBV9 with TRBJ1-2; D gene ambiguous. The CDR3 runs 15 residues. CDR1 is SGDLS and CDR2 is YYNGEE in the germline V gene. The V gene lost 4 bases and the J gene lost 2 bases, with 15 bases spanning the gap. The CDR3 nucleotides read TGTGCCAGCAGCCTTGGGAGTTCCCCCAACTATGGCTACACCTTC. It is translated as CASSLGSSPNYGYTF.

The rearrangement uses TRBV4-1 and TRBJ2-1; the match to TRBD1 covers 7 bases. V trimming: 1 base; J trimming: 12 bases; junction bases outside the gene matches: 27. CDR3 length equals 20 residues. Germline CDR1 and CDR2: MGHRA and YSYEKL. The CDR3 region has the DNA TGCGCCAGCAGCCAAGTTGGGTCCCGACCAGATTCGGGACAGAAGTATGGGCAGTTCTTC. It codes for CASSQVGSRPDSGQKYGQFF.

A note on this clonotype: A much larger clone sits a single nucleotide away, making a read error possible. The chain links TRBV7-9 to TRBJ2-5; no firm D call. Germline V gene data show CDR1 as SEHNR and CDR2 as FQNEAQ (reference sequence). Trimming pared 1 base from V and 7 bases from J, leaving 19 bases between. The CDR3 loop spans 16 amino acids. The CDR3 sequence is CASSLGLLNSGGTQYF. CDR3 in DNA: TGTGCCAGCAGCTTAGGACTCCTCAACTCCGGCGGGACCCAGTACTTC.

This clonotype was picked up a small number of times. This chain uses TRBV7-9 with TRBJ1-2; tentative D call: TRBD1 (5 bases). Germline V lookup: CDR1 SEHNR, CDR2 FQNEAQ (reference sequence). CDR3 length: 14 residues. The V end lost 0 bases, the J end lost 4 bases, and 9 bases lay between the germline ends. The CDR3 loop reads CASSLAQGLYGYTF. The DNA of the CDR3 is TGTGCCAGCAGCTTAGCGCAGGGTCTCTATGGCTACACCTTC.

V is TRBV12-3 or TRBV12-4 and J is TRBJ2-7; 7 bases map to TRBD2. The ends lost 3 bases at V and 13 bases at J; junction bases unmatched: 9. This CDR3 is 12 amino acids long. Here the CDR3 reads CASSLTGGTIYV. The CDR3 coding sequence is TGTGCCAGCAGTTTGACCGGGGGGACTATATACGTC.

The chain has TRBV20-1 and TRBJ2-2; D gene ambiguous. The V gene's germline CDR1 is DFQATT and CDR2 SNEGSKA (reference sequence). Trimming stripped 2 bases from V and 6 bases from J, with 7 bases between. This CDR3 has 12 amino acids. As DNA, the CDR3 is TGCAGTGCTAGAATTTTCTCCGGGGAGCTGTTTTTT. Translating it yields CSARIFSGELFF.

Only a few counts were recorded for this clonotype. The chain recombines TRBV29-1 with TRBJ2-5; D is unresolved. The V gene lost 7 bases and the J gene lost 1 base, with 25 bases spanning the gap. CDR1 is SQVTM and CDR2 is ANQGSEA in the germline V gene. The CDR3 runs 17 residues. CDR3 DNA: TGCAGCGCCTACGGAGCGTTTCCCAATACCTTCCAAGAGACCCAGTACTTC. Protein: CSAYGAFPNTFQETQYF.

This clonotype was found a few times. The rearrangement uses TRBV5-1 and TRBJ2-3, with TRBD2 identical over 7 bases. Germline CDR1 and CDR2: SGHRS and YFSETQ. The CDR3 totals 16 residues. The trim removed 4 bases at V and 5 bases at J, leaving 13 bases unmatched. The chain's CDR3 is CASSPITSERGDTQYF. In DNA form, the CDR3 reads TGCGCCAGCAGCCCAATTACTAGCGAGAGGGGAGATACGCAGTATTTT. The variable domain in full, with the rest retrieved from reference TRBV5-1 and TRBJ2-3, is KAGVTQTPRYLIKTRGQQVTLSCSPISGHRSVSWYQQTPGQGLQFLFEYFSETQRNKGNFPGRFSGRQFSNSRSEMNVSTLELGDSALYLCASSPITSERGDTQYFGPGTRLTVL.

This clonotype was counted a few times. The chain uses TRBV12-3 or TRBV12-4 and TRBJ1-3; a weak D match, TRBD1 (5 bases). This CDR3 region has 17 residues. V was trimmed by 6 bases and J by 0 bases, leaving 18 bases between them. CDR3 DNA sequence: TGTGCCAGCAGCCCCCTGGCAGGGCAAAGCTCTGGAAACACCATATATTTT. It encodes CASSPLAGQSSGNTIYF.

V is TRBV6-5 and J is TRBJ2-1; D is possibly TRBD2 (5 bases). V lost 1 base and J 13 bases, leaving 14 bases between the germline ends. The CDR3 contains 13 residues. CDR1 is MNHEY, CDR2 SVGAGI, per germline. Here the CDR3 reads CASSYLVGGEQFF. The CDR3 region has the DNA TGTGCCAGCAGTTACTTGGTCGGAGGAGAACAGTTCTTC.